This T cell receptor beta chain comes out of a study of healthy donors' naive CD4 and CD8 T cells (dated by TCRdb to about 2015). Some background on the complete study: Donors were chosen to span three age groups (20-25, 40-50 and 60-70 years, several each), with mean age roughly 46 and half female. For TCR alpha, a new primer set was designed to cover all functional IMGT alpha gene variants, and all other steps followed the beta-chain workflow. Rearranged TCR alpha and beta chains from naive CD4+ and CD8+ T cells were sequenced in the study to test how TCR variation relates to lineage commitment. Peripheral blood mononuclear cells were obtained from about 18 unrelated, healthy individuals. The donors were HLA-typed by sequencing at HLA-A, -B, -C, -DRB1, -DQB1 and -DPB1, using the SBTexcellerator protocol, an ABI3130xl analyzer and SBTengine software.

Worth noting for this clonotype: The target of this receptor is not known. No per-base quality is available; no much larger clone lies one base away.

Results and caveats for the whole study, not just this receptor: Alpha and beta chains were sequenced in bulk and could not be paired, so combined chain effects were not evaluated. Most V and J gene segments were reportedly biased between naive CD4+ and CD8+ cells, consistently across donors and independent of HLA genotype. The study did not directly address possible repertoire bias arising from homeostatic proliferation of naive T cells. Taken together, V genes, J genes and CDR3 charge appeared to account for approximately 13% of the variance in CD4/CD8 propensity, acting in a largely additive way. In both chains, CD4+ lineage was linked to a positively charged CDR3, whereas CD8+ lineage was linked to a negatively charged CDR3.

From the cysteine through the phenylalanine, the CDR3 covers 14 amino acids. Here the CDR3 DNA is all that survives: 42 bases in frame from base 1. From the germline V gene (reference sequence), CDR1 is LNHDA and CDR2 is SQIVND. V gives up 6 bases and J gives up 3 bases, and the segment between their germline ends measures 14 bases. Sequencing used a 454 GS FLX Titanium. TCR libraries were built from around 500 ng of total RNA with a previously published linear amplification protocol. The Roche/454 Genome Sequencer with Titanium chemistry was used for sequencing. On the study's bioinformatics: Under 90,000 rearranged TCR alpha transcripts were sequenced from a few of the healthy donors. Duplicate transcripts were removed, and unique TCR clonotypes were defined by the CDR3 junction according to IMGT nomenclature. In R 2.13.0, logistic regression modeled CD4 versus CD8 status on V and J genes, adjusting for donor effects, with Bonferroni correction for multiple testing. TCRdb redid the processing of the public reads, applying fastp at Q25 and MiXCR, and retained in-frame beta chains. Rows with one shared CDR3 protein collapse into an entry with the most common genes and DNA. TCRdb, not the authors, supplied the V and J calls. This sample has some 190,000 distinct CDR3 sequences in its table, and around three quarters of those were observed once. Jointly, the top ten make up 2% to 2.5% of the sample.

Cells with a CD4+CD8-CD45RO-CD45RA+ profile were isolated by FACS and defined as naive CD4+ T cells, and those with a CD8+CD4-CD45RA+CD27bright profile were defined as naive CD8+ T cells. The antibodies used for sorting targeted CD4 (RPA-T4), CD8 (SK1), CD27 (O323), CD45RA (HI100) and CD45RO (UCHL1). This TCR came from a pool of human donors in good health; the sample pools cells from several healthy donors. The sequenced material came from naive CD4+ and CD8+ T cells sorted from blood, pooled from several donors. The cell subset or site label corresponds to: FACS-sorted naive CD4+ (CD45RO-CD45RA+) and naive CD8+ (CD45RA+CD27bright) T cells. The rearranged segments are TRBV19 and TRBJ1-1, with a tentative D gene TRBD1 over 5 matching bases. CDR3 region: CASSPRDRDTEAFF. The DNA reads TGTGCCAGTAGCCCCCGGGACCGTGACACTGAAGCTTTCTTT.